This TCR beta chain was sequenced in a study of blood T cell repertoires in COVID-19. Study background: Donors in the United States, Italy and Spain gave samples during acute or convalescent COVID-19. T cells, B-cell-depleted T cells, or PBMCs provided the cDNA or gDNA that served as material.

CDR1 and CDR2 from the germline V gene are MDHEN and SYDVKM. CDR3 length equals 16 residues. V gave up 7 bases and J gave up 3 bases, with 22 bases separating them. Source study methods: Reference gene primer amplification yielded estimated nucleated cell counts. The method was immunoSEQ multiplex PCR; TCRdb's version includes in-frame clones alone and lacks a portion of them. V, J and clone size reflect that table, while D and trimming were determined from the DNA. There are under 300,000 clones in the sample; around four fifths occur only once, and around 6.5% lies in the top ten. The TCR originated in a woman aged 55-69 years with active or convalescent COVID-19. The specimen was peripheral blood. The V call is TRBV28, the J call TRBJ2-7, with a tentative D call TRBD1 (7 bases). CDR3 sequence (DNA): TGTGCCAGCACCCCCGCGGGAAGGGGGCGGGTCTACGAGCAGTACTTC. Protein: CASTPAGRGRVYEQYF.